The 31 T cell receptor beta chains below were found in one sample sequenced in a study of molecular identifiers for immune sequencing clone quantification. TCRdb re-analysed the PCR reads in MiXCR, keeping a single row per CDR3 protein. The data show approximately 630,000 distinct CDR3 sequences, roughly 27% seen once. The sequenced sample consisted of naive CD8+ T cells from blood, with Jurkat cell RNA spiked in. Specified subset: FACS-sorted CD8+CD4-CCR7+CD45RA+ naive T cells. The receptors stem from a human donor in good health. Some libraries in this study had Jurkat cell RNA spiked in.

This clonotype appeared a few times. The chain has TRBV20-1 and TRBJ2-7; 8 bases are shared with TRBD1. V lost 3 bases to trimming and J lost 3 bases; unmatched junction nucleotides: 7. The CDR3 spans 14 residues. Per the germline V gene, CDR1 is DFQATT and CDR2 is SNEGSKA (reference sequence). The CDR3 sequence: CSASSDRGLYEQYF. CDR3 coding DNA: TGCAGTGCTAGTTCCGACAGGGGACTCTACGAGCAGTACTTC.

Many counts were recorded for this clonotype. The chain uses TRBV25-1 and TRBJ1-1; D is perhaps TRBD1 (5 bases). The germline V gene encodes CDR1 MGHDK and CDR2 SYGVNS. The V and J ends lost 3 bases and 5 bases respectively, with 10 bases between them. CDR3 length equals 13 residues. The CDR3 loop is CASSEQGDTEAFF. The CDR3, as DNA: TGTGCCAGCAGTGAGCAGGGTGATACTGAAGCTTTCTTT. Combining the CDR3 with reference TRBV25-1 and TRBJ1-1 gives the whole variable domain EADIYQTPRYLVIGTGKKITLECSQTMGHDKMYWYQQDPGMELHLIHYSYGVNSTEKGDLSSESTVSRIRTEHFPLTLESARPSHTSQYLCASSEQGDTEAFFGQGTRLTVV.

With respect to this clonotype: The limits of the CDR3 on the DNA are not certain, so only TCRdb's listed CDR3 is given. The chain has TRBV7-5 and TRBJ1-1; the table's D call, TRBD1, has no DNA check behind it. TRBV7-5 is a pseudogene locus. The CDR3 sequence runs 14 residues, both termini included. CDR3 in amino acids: CISVPAETTDEAFF.

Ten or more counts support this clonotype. CDR3 nucleotides: TGTGCCAGCAGTGAATCCCCGGGACAAGGAAACGAGCAGTACTTC. It is translated as CASSESPGQGNEQYF. This sequence joins TRBV6-1 and TRBJ2-7; D possibly corresponds to TRBD1 (6 bases). The CDR3 loop spans 15 amino acids. Germline V gene data show CDR1 as MNHNS and CDR2 as SASEGT. V was clipped by 2 bases and J by 5 bases, with 16 bases between them.

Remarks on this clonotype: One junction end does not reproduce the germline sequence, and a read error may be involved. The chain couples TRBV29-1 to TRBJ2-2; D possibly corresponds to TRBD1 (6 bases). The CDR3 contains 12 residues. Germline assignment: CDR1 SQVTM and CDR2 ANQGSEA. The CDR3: CSVPTGTGELYF. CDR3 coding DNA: TGCAGCGTACCAACAGGGACCGGGGAGCTGTATTTT.

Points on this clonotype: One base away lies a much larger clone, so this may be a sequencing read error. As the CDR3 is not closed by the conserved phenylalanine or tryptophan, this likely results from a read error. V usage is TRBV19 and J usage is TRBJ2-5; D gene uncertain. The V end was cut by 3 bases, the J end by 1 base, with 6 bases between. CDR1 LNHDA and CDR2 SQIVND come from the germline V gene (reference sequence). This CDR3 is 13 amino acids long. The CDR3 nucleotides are TGTGCCAGTAGTATCCTCTTCCAAGAGACCCAGTACTGC. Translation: CASSILFQETQYC.

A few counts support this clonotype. The chain's CDR3 is CASSTLRDSLYEQYF. CDR3 DNA sequence: TGTGCCAGCAGCACCCTACGGGACTCTTTATACGAGCAGTACTTC. The chain couples TRBV12-3 or TRBV12-4 to TRBJ2-7, with D maybe TRBD2 (6 bases). The V and J ends lost 6 bases and 4 bases respectively, with 19 bases between them. This CDR3 is built from 15 residues.

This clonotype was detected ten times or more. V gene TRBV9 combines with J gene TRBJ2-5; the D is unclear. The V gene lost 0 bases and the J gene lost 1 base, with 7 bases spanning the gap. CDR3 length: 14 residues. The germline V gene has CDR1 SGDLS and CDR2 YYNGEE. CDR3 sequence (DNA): TGTGCCAGCAGCGTAGAGGTACTCCAAGAGACCCAGTACTTC. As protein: CASSVEVLQETQYF.

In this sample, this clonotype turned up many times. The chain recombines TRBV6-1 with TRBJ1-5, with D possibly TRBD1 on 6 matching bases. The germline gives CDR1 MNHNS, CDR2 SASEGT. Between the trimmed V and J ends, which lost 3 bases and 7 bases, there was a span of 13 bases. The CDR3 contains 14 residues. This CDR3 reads CASSDYRVVQPQHF. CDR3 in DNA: TGTGCCAGCAGTGACTACAGGGTTGTCCAGCCCCAGCATTTT.

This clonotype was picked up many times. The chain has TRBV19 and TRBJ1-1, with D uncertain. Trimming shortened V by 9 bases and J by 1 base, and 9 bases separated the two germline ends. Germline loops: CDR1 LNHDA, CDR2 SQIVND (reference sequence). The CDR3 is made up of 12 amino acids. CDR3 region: CASSQGNTEAFF. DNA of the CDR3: TGTGCCAGCAGCCAAGGGAACACTGAAGCTTTCTTT.

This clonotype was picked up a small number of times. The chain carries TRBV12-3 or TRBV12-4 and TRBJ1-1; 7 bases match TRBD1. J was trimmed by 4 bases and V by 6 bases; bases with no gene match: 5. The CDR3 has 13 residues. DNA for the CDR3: TGTGCCAGCAGGAGGGACAGTTCCACTGAAGCTTTCTTT. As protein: CASRRDSSTEAFF.

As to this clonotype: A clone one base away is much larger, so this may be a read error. CDR3: CAGSFGIGEKSAKNIQYF. For the CDR3, the DNA is TGTGCCGGCAGCTTCGGTATAGGGGAGAAATCGGCCAAAAACATTCAGTACTTC. This sequence joins TRBV7-6 and TRBJ2-4; D might be TRBD1 or TRBD2, each matching 5 bases. Germline-derived CDR1 and CDR2 are SGHVS and FNYEAQ. The CDR3 consists of 18 residues.

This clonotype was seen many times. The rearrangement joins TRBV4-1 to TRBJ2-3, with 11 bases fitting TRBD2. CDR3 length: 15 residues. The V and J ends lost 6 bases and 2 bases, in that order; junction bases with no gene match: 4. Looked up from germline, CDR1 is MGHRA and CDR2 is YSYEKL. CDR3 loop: CASSQLAGDTDTQYF. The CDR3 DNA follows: TGCGCCAGCAGTCAACTAGCGGGAGACACAGATACGCAGTATTTT.

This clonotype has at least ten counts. As DNA, the CDR3 is TGTGCCAGCAGCCAGACAGGGGATCGGACTGAAGCTTTCTTT. Translation: CASSQTGDRTEAFF. The J gene is TRBJ1-1, the V gene TRBV12-3 or TRBV12-4, with TRBD1 identical over 8 bases. With V trimmed by 6 bases and J by 5 bases, 8 bases remained unmatched. This CDR3 has 14 residues.

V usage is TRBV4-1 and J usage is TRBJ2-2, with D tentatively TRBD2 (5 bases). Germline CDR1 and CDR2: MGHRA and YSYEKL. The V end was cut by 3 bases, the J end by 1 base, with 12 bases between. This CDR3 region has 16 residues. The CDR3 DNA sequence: TGCGCCAGCAGCCATACGGGGATGGGGAACACCGGGGAGCTGTTTTTT. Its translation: CASSHTGMGNTGELFF.

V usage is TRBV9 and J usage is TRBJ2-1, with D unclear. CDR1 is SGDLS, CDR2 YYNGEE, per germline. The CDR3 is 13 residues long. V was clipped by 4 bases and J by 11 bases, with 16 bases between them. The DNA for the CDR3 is TGTGCCAGCAGCAGTCCGTGCAGCCTTAAGCAGTTCTTC. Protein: CASSSPCSLKQFF.

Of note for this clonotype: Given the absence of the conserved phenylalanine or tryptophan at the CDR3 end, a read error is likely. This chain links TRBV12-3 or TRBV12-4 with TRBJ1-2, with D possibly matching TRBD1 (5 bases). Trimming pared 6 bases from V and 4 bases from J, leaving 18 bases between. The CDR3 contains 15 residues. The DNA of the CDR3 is TGTGCCAGCAGCCACACGGGGCCCCCCAGCTATGGCTACACCTCC. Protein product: CASSHTGPPSYGYTS.

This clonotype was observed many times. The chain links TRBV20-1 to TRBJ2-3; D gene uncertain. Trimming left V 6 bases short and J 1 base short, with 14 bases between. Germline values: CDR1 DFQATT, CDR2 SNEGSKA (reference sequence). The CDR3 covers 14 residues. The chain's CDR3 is CSAEDTTGTDTQYF. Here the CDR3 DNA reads TGCAGTGCCGAAGACACTACGGGCACAGATACGCAGTATTTT.

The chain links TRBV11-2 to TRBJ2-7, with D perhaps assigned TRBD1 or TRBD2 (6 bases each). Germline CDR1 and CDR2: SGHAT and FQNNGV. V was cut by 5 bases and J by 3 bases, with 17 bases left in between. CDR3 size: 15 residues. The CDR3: CASSPRSGAHYEQYF. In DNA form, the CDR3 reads TGTGCCAGCAGCCCGCGTTCGGGGGCCCACTACGAGCAGTACTTC.

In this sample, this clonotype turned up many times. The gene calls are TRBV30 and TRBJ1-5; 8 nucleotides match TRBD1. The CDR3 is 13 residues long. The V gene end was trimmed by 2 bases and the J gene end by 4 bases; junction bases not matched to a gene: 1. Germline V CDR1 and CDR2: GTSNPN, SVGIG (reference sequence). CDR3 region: CAWSTGGNQPQHF. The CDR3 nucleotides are TGTGCCTGGAGTACAGGGGGAAATCAGCCCCAGCATTTT.

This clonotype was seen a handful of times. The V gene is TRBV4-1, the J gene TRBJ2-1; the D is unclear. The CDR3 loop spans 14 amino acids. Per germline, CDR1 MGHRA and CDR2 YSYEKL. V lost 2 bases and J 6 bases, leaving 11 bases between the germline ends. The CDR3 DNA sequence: TGCGCCAGCAGCCAATCCGCGCGACTCAATGAGCAGTTCTTC. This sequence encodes CASSQSARLNEQFF.

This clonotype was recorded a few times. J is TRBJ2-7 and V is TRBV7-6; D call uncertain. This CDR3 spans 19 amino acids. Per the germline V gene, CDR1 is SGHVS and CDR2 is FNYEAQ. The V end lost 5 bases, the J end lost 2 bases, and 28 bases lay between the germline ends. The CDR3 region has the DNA TGTGCCAGCAGCGAGCCGATAGCCGGAGACCAGAGGATACCCTACGAGCAGTACTTC. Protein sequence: CASSEPIAGDQRIPYEQYF.

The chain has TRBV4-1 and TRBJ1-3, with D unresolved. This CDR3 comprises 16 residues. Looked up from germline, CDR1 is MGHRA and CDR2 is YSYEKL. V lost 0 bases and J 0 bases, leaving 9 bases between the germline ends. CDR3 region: CASSQEPRSSGNTIYF. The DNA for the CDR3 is TGCGCCAGCAGCCAAGAGCCCCGCAGCTCTGGAAACACCATATATTTT.

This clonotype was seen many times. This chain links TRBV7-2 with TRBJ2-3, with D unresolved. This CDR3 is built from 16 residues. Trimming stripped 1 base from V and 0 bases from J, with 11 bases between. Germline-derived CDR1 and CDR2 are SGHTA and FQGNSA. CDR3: CASSLETTTSTDTQYF. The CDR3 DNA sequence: TGTGCCAGCAGCTTAGAGACAACGACCAGCACAGATACGCAGTATTTT.

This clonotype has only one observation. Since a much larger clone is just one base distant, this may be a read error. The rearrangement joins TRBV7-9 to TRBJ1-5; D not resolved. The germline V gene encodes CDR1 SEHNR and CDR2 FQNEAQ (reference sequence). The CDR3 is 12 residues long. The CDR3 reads CAGSLFGGPQHF. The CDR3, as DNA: TGTGCCGGCAGCTTATTCGGAGGACCCCAGCATTTT.

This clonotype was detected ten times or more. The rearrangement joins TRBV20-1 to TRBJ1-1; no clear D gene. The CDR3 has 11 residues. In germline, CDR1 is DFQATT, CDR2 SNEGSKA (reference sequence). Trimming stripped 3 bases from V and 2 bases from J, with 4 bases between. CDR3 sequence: CSASYNTEAFF. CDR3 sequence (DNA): TGCAGTGCTAGTTACAACACTGAAGCTTTCTTT.

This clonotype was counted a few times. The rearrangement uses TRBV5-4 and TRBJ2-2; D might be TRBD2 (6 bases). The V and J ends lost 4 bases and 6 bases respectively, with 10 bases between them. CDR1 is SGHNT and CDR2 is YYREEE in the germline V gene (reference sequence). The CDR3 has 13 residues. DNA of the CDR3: TGTGCCAGCAGCCACGGGGGATCCGGGGAGCTGTTTTTT. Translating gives CASSHGGSGELFF.

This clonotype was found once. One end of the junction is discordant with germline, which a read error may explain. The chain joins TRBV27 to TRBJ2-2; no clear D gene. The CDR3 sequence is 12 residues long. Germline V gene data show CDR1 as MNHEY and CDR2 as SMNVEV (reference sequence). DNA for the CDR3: TGTGCCGGCAGTTTGGTGACCGGGGAGCTGTTTTTT. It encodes CAGSLVTGELFF.

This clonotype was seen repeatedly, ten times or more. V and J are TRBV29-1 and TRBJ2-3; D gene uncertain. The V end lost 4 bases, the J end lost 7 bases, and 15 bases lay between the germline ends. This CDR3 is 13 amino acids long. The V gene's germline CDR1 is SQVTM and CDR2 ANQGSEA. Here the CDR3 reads CSVVEGSPNTQYF. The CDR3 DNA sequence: TGCAGCGTTGTAGAAGGATCCCCTAATACGCAGTATTTT.

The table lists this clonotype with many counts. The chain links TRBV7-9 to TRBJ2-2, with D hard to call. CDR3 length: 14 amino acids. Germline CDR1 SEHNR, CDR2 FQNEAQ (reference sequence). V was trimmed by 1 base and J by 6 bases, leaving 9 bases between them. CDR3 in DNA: TGTGCCAGCAGCTTAGTTCTAACACCCGGGGAGCTGTTTTTT. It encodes CASSLVLTPGELFF.

The DNA of the CDR3 is TGTGCCAGCAGCCTATTTGAGACTTTGGGACTAGCGGGAGAGGCAGAAAACGGGGAGCTGTTTTTT. Translation: CASSLFETLGLAGEAENGELFF. The rearrangement uses TRBV7-6 and TRBJ2-2; 14 nucleotides match TRBD2. CDR3 size: 22 residues. J was trimmed by 7 bases and V by 5 bases; bases with no gene match: 24. From germline, CDR1 is SGHVS and CDR2 FNYEAQ.